Each of the 10 T cell receptor beta chains below was sequenced from the same sample in a study of cytomegalovirus exposure and HLA in healthy donors. Use of 60 Vbeta and 13 Jbeta primers characterized the PCR. Repertoires were generated with immunoSEQ multiplex PCR, while TCRdb's copy carries only in-frame clones and drops some. The sample records some 120,000 clones, 80% to 85% being singletons. The specimen was PBMCs. The receptors here all came from a human donor in good health.

The rearrangement joins TRBV6-5 to TRBJ1-1; 8 nucleotides match TRBD1. The length of the CDR3 is 14 residues. After removal of 2 bases from V and 4 bases from J, the junction contained 3 bases not matched to a gene. In germline, CDR1 is MNHEY, CDR2 SVGAGI. The CDR3 coding sequence is TGTGCCAGCAGTTACCGGACAGGGCGCACTGAAGCTTTCTTT. Translation gives CASSYRTGRTEAFF.

The chain combines TRBV7-8 with TRBJ1-2; possibly TRBD1 for D (6 bases). V was cut by 1 base and J by 6 bases, with 9 bases left in between. CDR3 size: 13 residues. Germline V gives CDR1 SGHVS, CDR2 FQNEAQ. The CDR3 region has the DNA TGTGCCAGCAGCTTAGAGGGGGGGGATGGCTACACCTTC. Its protein product is CASSLEGGDGYTF.

This clone is a singleton in its sample. The CDR3 DNA is TGTGCCAGCAGCTTGTTCCAGGGGGACACCGGGGAGCTGTTTTTT. Residues: CASSLFQGDTGELFF. This sequence joins TRBV5-8 and TRBJ2-2; 7 nucleotides line up with TRBD1. The CDR3 extends over 15 amino acids. After removal of 1 base from V and 3 bases from J, the junction contained 3 bases not matched to a gene. CDR1 and CDR2 from the germline V gene are SGHTS and YDEGEE.

V gene TRBV6-5 combines with J gene TRBJ2-7, with D possibly being TRBD2 (6 bases). The CDR3 extends over 12 amino acids. The V end lost 0 bases, the J end lost 6 bases, and 6 bases lay between the germline ends. The germline V gene has CDR1 MNHEY and CDR2 SVGAGI. Written as DNA, the CDR3 is TGTGCCAGCAGTTACTCGACTAGCGAGCAGTACTTC. As protein: CASSYSTSEQYF.

J is TRBJ2-7 and V is TRBV6-1, with TRBD2 as a possible D gene (6 bases). V was cut by 5 bases and J by 5 bases, with 16 bases left in between. The CDR3 sequence is 14 residues long. The germline V gene encodes CDR1 MNHNS and CDR2 SASEGT. This CDR3 reads CASSLIVAVHEQYF. For the CDR3, the DNA is TGTGCCAGCAGTTTAATCGTAGCGGTTCACGAGCAGTACTTC.

The rearrangement joins TRBV11-2 to TRBJ1-6; 10 bases are a match to TRBD1. The CDR3 totals 16 residues. Germline loops: CDR1 SGHAT, CDR2 FQNNGV. Trimming took 5 bases from V and 9 from J; bases not matched to a gene: 10. The CDR3 DNA sequence: TGTGCCAGCAGCCCCCGTGTGGGACAGGGGTCTTCACCCCTCCACTTT. This sequence encodes CASSPRVGQGSSPLHF. The complete variable domain, with remaining parts taken from reference TRBV11-2 and TRBJ1-6, reads EAGVAQSPRYKIIEKRQSVAFWCNPISGHATLYWYQQILGQGPKLLIQFQNNGVVDDSQLPKDRFSAERLKGVDSTLKIQPAKLEDSAVYLCASSPRVGQGSSPLHFGNGTRLTVT.

The gene calls are TRBV7-7 and TRBJ2-4; 9 bases match TRBD1. Germline values: CDR1 SSHAT, CDR2 FNYEAQ (reference sequence). This CDR3 region has 14 residues. J gave up 9 bases and V 5 bases, and 8 bases lay outside the gene matches. CDR3 loop: CASSPAGQGSIQYF. The CDR3 DNA reads TGTGCCAGCAGCCCAGCAGGACAGGGGAGCATTCAGTACTTC. The full variable domain, with the rest looked up from reference TRBV7-7 and TRBJ2-4, is GAGVSQSPRYKVTKRGQDVTLRCDPISSHATLYWYQQALGQGPEFLTYFNYEAQPDKSGLPSDRFSAERPEGSISTLTIQRTEQRDSAMYRCASSPAGQGSIQYFGAGTRLSVL.

The CDR3 is CASLLGGVDTQYF. Written as DNA, the CDR3 is TGTGCTAGTCTTTTAGGGGGAGTAGATACGCAGTATTTT. The V call is TRBV12-5, the J call TRBJ2-3, with D possibly being TRBD1 (6 bases). Germline CDR1 reads LGHNT; CDR2 reads FRNRAP. The ends were cut back, 8 bases at V and 5 bases at J, with 14 bases in the middle. The CDR3 has 13 amino acids.

This clone was counted only a few times. CDR3 sequence reads: CASSDSEKLFF. CDR3 bases: TGTGCCAGCAGCGACAGTGAAAAACTGTTTTTT. V usage is TRBV6-5 and J usage is TRBJ1-4, with a possible D match to TRBD1 (5 bases). The V end lost 6 bases, the J end lost 7 bases, and 6 bases lay between the germline ends. Germline V CDR1 and CDR2: MNHEY, SVGAGI. The CDR3 has 11 residues.

This chain uses TRBV5-1 with TRBJ2-7, with D tentatively TRBD1 (5 bases). The CDR3 is 16 amino acids. The V end was cut by 0 bases, the J end by 9 bases, with 22 bases between. From germline, CDR1 is SGHRS and CDR2 YFSETQ. The CDR3: CASSLALQGAPTRQYF. In DNA, the CDR3 is TGCGCCAGCAGCTTGGCCCTCCAGGGCGCCCCTACGAGGCAGTACTTC.